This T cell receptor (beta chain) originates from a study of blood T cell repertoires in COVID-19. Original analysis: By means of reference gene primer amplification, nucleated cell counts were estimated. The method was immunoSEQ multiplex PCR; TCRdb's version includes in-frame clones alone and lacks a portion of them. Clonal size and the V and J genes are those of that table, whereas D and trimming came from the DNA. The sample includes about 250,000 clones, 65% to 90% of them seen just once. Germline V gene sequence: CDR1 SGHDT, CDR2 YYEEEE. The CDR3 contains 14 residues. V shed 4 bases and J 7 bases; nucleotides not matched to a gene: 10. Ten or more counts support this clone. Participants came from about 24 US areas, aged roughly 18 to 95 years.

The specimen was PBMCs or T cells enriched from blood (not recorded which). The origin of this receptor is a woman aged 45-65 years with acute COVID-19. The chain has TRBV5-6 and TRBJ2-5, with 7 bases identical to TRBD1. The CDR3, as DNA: TGTGCCAGCAGCCCGCCCATGACAGGGATGACCCAGTACTTC. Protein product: CASSPPMTGMTQYF.